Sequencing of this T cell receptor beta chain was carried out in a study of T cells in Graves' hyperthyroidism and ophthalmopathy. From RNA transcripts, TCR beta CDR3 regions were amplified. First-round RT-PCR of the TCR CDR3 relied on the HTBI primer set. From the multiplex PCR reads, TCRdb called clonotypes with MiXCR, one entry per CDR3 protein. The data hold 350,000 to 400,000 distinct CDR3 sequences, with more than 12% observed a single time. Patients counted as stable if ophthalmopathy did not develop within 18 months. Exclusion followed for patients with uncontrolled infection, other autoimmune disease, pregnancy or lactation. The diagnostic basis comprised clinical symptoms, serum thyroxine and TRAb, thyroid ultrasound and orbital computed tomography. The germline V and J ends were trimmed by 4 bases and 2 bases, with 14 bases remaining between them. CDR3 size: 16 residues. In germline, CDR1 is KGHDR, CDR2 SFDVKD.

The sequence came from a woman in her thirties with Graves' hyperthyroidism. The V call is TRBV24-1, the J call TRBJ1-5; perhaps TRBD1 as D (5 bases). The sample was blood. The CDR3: CATSERTGGGNQPQHF. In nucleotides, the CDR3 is TGTGCCACCAGTGAACGGACGGGGGGTGGCAATCAGCCCCAGCATTTT.